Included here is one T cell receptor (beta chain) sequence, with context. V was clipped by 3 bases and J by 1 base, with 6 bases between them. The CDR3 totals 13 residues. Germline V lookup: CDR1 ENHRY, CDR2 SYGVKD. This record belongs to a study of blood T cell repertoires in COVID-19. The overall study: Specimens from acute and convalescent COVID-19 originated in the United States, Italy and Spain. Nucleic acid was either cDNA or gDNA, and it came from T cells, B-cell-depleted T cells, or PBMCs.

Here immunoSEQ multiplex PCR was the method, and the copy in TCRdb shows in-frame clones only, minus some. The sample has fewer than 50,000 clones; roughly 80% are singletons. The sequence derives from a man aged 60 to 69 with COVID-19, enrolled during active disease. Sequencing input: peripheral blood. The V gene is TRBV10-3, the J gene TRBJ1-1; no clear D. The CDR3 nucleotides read TGTGCCATCAGTGAATCGGGGAACACTGAAGCTTTCTTT. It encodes CAISESGNTEAFF.